This T cell receptor beta chain originates from a study of T cells in Graves' hyperthyroidism and ophthalmopathy. Among the patients, aged 18 to 65, hyperthyroidism was newly diagnosed and had lasted under 2 months. Notes on this clonotype: Its antigen is as yet unknown. As the CDR3 is not closed by the conserved phenylalanine or tryptophan, this likely results from a read error.

Overall study findings and caveats: Most thyroid clonotypes expanded above 0.001 were also detected in blood.

There are 13 residues in the CDR3. CDR1 and CDR2 (germline): SGHRS, YFSETQ. RNA transcripts were the template for amplifying TCR beta CDR3 regions. The primer set for the first-round RT-PCR of the TCR CDR3 was HTBI. One entry per CDR3 protein results from TCRdb running MiXCR on the multiplex PCR reads. The repertoire holds about 98,000 distinct CDR3 sequences, with 35% to 50% as singletons. Sequenced input: peripheral blood or thyroid tissue (not recorded which). The chain couples TRBV5-1 to TRBJ1-1, with unresolved D. The source of this sequence is a woman younger than 45 with Graves' hyperthyroidism. CDR3 amino acids: CASRLVGNTEAFL. Here the CDR3 DNA reads TGCGCCAGCCGCTTGGTGGGGAACACTGAAGCTTTCCTT.